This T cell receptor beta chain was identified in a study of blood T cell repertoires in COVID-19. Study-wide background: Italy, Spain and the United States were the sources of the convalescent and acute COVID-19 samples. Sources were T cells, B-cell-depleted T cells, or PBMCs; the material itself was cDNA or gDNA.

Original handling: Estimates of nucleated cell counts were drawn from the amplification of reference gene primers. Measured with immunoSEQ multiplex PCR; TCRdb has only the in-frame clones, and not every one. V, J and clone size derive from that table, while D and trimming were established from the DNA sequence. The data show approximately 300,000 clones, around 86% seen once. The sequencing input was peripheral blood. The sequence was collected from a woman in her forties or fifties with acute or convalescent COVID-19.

CDR3 sequence (DNA): TGTGCCAGCAGCGCCGGGACAGGGCGAAAGACCCAGTACTTC. Translation gives CASSAGTGRKTQYF. This rearrangement joins TRBV5-4 to TRBJ2-5; 9 nucleotides match TRBD1. Germline lookup yields CDR1 SGHNT and CDR2 YYREEE (reference sequence). CDR3 size: 14 residues. V was clipped by 4 bases and J by 6 bases; unmatched bases: 7.